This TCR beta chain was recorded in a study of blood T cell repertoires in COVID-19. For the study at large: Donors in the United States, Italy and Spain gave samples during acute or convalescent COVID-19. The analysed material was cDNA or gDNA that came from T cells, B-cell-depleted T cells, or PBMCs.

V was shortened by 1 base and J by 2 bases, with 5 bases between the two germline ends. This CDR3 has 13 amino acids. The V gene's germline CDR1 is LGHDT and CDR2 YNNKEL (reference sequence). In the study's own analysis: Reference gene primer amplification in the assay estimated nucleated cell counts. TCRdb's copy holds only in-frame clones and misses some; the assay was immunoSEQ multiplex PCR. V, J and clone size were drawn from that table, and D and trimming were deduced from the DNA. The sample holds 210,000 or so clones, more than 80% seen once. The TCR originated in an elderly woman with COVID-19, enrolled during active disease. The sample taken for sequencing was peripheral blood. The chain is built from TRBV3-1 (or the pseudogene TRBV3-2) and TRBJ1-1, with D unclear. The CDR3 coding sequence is TGTGCCAGCAGCCAAGTGTCAAACACTGAAGCTTTCTTT. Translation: CASSQVSNTEAFF.